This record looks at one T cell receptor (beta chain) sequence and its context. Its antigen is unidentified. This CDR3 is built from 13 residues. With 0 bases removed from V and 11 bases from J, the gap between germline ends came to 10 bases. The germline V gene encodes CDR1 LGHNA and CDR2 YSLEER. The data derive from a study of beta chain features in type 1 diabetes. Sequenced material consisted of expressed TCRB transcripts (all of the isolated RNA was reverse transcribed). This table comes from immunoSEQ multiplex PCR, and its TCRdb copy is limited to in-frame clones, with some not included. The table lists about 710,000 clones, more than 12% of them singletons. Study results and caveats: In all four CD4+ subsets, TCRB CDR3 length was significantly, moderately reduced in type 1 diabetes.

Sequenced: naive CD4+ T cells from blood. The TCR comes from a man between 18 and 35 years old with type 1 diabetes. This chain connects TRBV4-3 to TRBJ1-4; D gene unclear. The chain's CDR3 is CASSQDYARKLFF. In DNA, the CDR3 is TGCGCCAGCAGCCAAGATTACGCGCGGAAACTGTTTTTT.